One sample yielded the 20 T cell receptor beta chains listed below, sequenced in a study of T cells in Graves' hyperthyroidism and ophthalmopathy. Regions amplified from RNA transcripts were the TCR beta CDR3 regions. During a first-round RT-PCR of the TCR CDR3, the HTBI primer set was used. TCRdb processed the multiplex PCR reads anew with MiXCR; each CDR3 protein has one entry. The repertoire has roughly 520,000 distinct CDR3 sequences, around a quarter of them found once; the top ten carry around 10%. The sample consisted of blood. The receptor set was obtained from a woman aged 25-40 years with Graves' ophthalmopathy.

The sample holds many counts of this clonotype. The rearrangement uses TRBV25-1 and TRBJ1-5, with unresolved D. Trimming pared 3 bases from V and 4 bases from J, leaving 16 bases between. Germline V gives CDR1 MGHDK, CDR2 SYGVNS. The CDR3 covers 16 residues. The DNA for the CDR3 is TGTGCCAGCAGTGACGGGTTAAAGGAGGATAATCAGCCCCAGCATTTT. This translates into CASSDGLKEDNQPQHF.

This chain links TRBV3-1 with TRBJ1-2; 8 positions agree with TRBD1. There are 15 residues in the CDR3. V was clipped by 1 base and J by 6 bases; unmatched bases: 7. Germline assignment: CDR1 LGHDT and CDR2 YNNKEL (reference sequence). CDR3 bases: TGTGCCAGCAGCCAAGCCGACAGGGGTGGAGATGGCTACACCTTC. It encodes CASSQADRGGDGYTF.

This clonotype was recorded at least ten times. The chain has TRBV7-2 and TRBJ1-5, with a weak D call TRBD1 (5 bases). Looked up from germline, CDR1 is SGHTA and CDR2 is FQGNSA. Trimming pared 7 bases from V and 0 bases from J, leaving 10 bases between. This CDR3 has 14 amino acids. Here the CDR3 reads CASTPGPSNQPQHF. In DNA form, the CDR3 reads TGTGCCAGCACCCCGGGACCTAGCAATCAGCCCCAGCATTTT. Full variable domain (missing parts from reference TRBV7-2 and TRBJ1-5): GAGVSQSPSNKVTEKGKDVELRCDPISGHTALYWYRQSLGQGLEFLIYFQGNSAPDKSGLPSDRFSAERTGGSVSTLTIQRTQQEDSAVYLCASTPGPSNQPQHFGDGTRLSIL.

This clonotype was detected a few times. V usage is TRBV12-3 or TRBV12-4 and J usage is TRBJ2-7; 11 nucleotides align to TRBD2. The CDR3 covers 15 residues. V was pared by 6 bases and J by 2 bases, with 6 bases of the junction left unmatched. This chain's CDR3 is CASRTGTSGTYEQYF. The CDR3 DNA reads TGTGCCAGCAGAACCGGGACTAGCGGAACCTACGAGCAGTACTTC.

The chain combines TRBV20-1 with TRBJ2-2, with TRBD2 identical over 10 bases. Per the germline V gene, CDR1 is DFQATT and CDR2 is SNEGSKA (reference sequence). Losses at the gene ends were 7 bases for V and 7 bases for J; bases not matched to a gene: 6. There are 13 residues in the CDR3. CDR3 amino acids: CSVSGRANGELFF. Written as DNA, the CDR3 is TGCAGTGTAAGCGGGAGGGCCAACGGGGAGCTGTTTTTT.

This clonotype was picked up a small number of times. The genes are TRBV7-2 and TRBJ1-2, with D perhaps TRBD1 (5 bases). The CDR3 sequence is 15 residues long. The germline V gene has CDR1 SGHTA and CDR2 FQGNSA. Between the trimmed V and J ends, which lost 1 base and 2 bases, there was a span of 11 bases. The DNA of the CDR3 is TGTGCCAGCAGCTTAGTAGGCAGGGAGAACTATGGCTACACCTTC. Its protein product is CASSLVGRENYGYTF.

The rearrangement joins TRBV5-1 to TRBJ1-6, with D uncertain. V dropped 0 bases and J dropped 7 bases, with 11 bases sitting between them. The CDR3 totals 15 residues. Germline CDR1 and CDR2: SGHRS and YFSETQ. The CDR3: CASSLAVAGNSPLHF. The CDR3 coding sequence is TGCGCCAGCAGCTTGGCCGTGGCAGGAAATTCACCCCTCCACTTT.

The CDR3 is CAWSSEDRYGYTF. DNA of the CDR3: TGTGCCTGGAGTTCTGAAGACCGCTATGGCTACACCTTC. The J gene is TRBJ1-2, the V gene TRBV30; D is undetermined. CDR3 length equals 13 residues. The V end lost 2 bases, the J end lost 4 bases, and 11 bases lay between the germline ends. Germline lookup yields CDR1 GTSNPN and CDR2 SVGIG (reference sequence).

The chain recombines TRBV29-1 with TRBJ2-7, with D perhaps TRBD2 (5 bases). Germline V lookup: CDR1 SQVTM, CDR2 ANQGSEA. Trimming pared 4 bases from V and 7 bases from J, leaving 20 bases between. This CDR3 is 14 amino acids long. The CDR3 sequence: CSVAGPGSTGEQYF. For the CDR3, the DNA is TGCAGCGTTGCCGGCCCGGGCTCAACGGGGGAGCAGTACTTC.

In this sample, this clonotype turned up many times. The chain uses TRBV2 and TRBJ1-1; D is possibly TRBD1 (6 bases). The CDR3 runs 16 residues. Trimming stripped 3 bases from V and 0 bases from J, with 14 bases between. The germline V gene encodes CDR1 SNHLY and CDR2 FYNNEI. The CDR3 protein is CASSETGPHMNTEAFF. The CDR3, as DNA: TGTGCCAGCAGTGAGACAGGCCCACACATGAACACTGAAGCTTTCTTT. The variable domain in full, completed from reference TRBV2 and TRBJ1-1, reads EPEVTQTPSHQVTQMGQEVILRCVPISNHLYFYWYRQILGQKVEFLVSFYNNEISEKSEIFDDQFSVERPDGSNFTLKIRSTKLEDSAMYFCASSETGPHMNTEAFFGQGTRLTVV.

Ten or more counts support this clonotype. The V gene is TRBV6-5, the J gene TRBJ2-7; D is unclear. CDR3 length equals 14 residues. Trimming left V 7 bases short and J 4 bases short, with 17 bases between. CDR1 MNHEY and CDR2 SVGAGI come from the germline V gene. The CDR3 nucleotides read TGTGCCAGCACTTCCAAGGGCAGTCATTACGAGCAGTACTTC. Its protein is CASTSKGSHYEQYF.

This clonotype was counted many times. CDR3 amino acids: CASSLDAGQGNTEAFF. The CDR3 DNA follows: TGTGCCAGCAGCTTAGATGCGGGACAGGGAAACACTGAAGCTTTCTTT. V and J are TRBV11-1 and TRBJ1-1, with TRBD1 matching over 9 bases. The CDR3 loop spans 16 amino acids. V lost 1 base and J lost 2; bases outside the gene matches: 5. Germline V gene lookup returns CDR1 SGHAT and CDR2 FQDESV (reference sequence). The full variable domain, its missing parts supplied by reference TRBV11-1 and TRBJ1-1, is EAEVAQSPRYKITEKSQAVAFWCDPISGHATLYWYRQILGQGPELLVQFQDESVVDDSQLPKDRFSAERLKGVDSTLKIQPAELGDSAMYLCASSLDAGQGNTEAFFGQGTRLTVV.

This clonotype was counted ten times or more. The gene calls are TRBV3-1 and TRBJ1-2; perhaps TRBD1 as D (5 bases). CDR1 LGHDT and CDR2 YNNKEL come from the germline V gene (reference sequence). V lost 0 bases and J 7 bases, leaving 9 bases between the germline ends. The CDR3 contains 13 residues. The CDR3 sequence is CASSQEGAPGYTF. The CDR3 DNA is TGTGCCAGCAGCCAAGAAGGGGCGCCTGGCTACACCTTC. Full variable domain (remainder filled in from reference TRBV3-1 and TRBJ1-2): DTAVSQTPKYLVTQMGNDKSIKCEQNLGHDTMYWYKQDSKKFLKIMFSYNNKELIINETVPNRFSPKSPDKAHLNLHINSLELGDSAVYFCASSQEGAPGYTFGSGTRLTVV.

The V gene is TRBV14, the J gene TRBJ2-5; 7 bases map to TRBD1. The CDR3 spans 19 residues. V was clipped by 6 bases and J by 2 bases; unmatched bases: 21. Germline assignment: CDR1 SGHDN and CDR2 FVKESK. The CDR3 loop reads CASSHPRGTVQKLQETQYF. The CDR3 DNA is TGTGCCAGCAGTCATCCTAGGGGGACAGTCCAGAAACTACAAGAGACCCAGTACTTC.

This clonotype was seen at least ten times. J is TRBJ2-4 and V is TRBV20-1; D not certain. V gave up 5 bases and J gave up 0 bases, with 11 bases separating them. In germline, CDR1 is DFQATT, CDR2 SNEGSKA (reference sequence). CDR3 length: 14 amino acids. For the CDR3, the DNA is TGCAGTGCTGGCGGCCGACTAGCCAAAAACATTCAGTACTTC. It encodes CSAGGRLAKNIQYF.

At least ten counts were recorded for this clonotype. The chain carries TRBV20-1 and TRBJ2-5; 12 positions agree with TRBD2. This CDR3 has 20 residues. V gave up 0 bases and J gave up 0 bases; unmatched junction bases: 14. Germline CDR1 reads DFQATT; CDR2 reads SNEGSKA (reference sequence). CDR3 loop: CSARDPALAGGPRNQETQYF. Written as DNA, the CDR3 is TGCAGTGCTAGAGATCCCGCTCTAGCGGGGGGGCCTCGCAACCAAGAGACCCAGTACTTC.

The chain is built from TRBV2 and TRBJ2-5, with 10 bases aligning to TRBD2. Germline lookup yields CDR1 SNHLY and CDR2 FYNNEI. After removal of 6 bases from V and 2 bases from J, the junction contained 3 bases not matched to a gene. The CDR3 extends over 14 amino acids. The CDR3: CASRRTSGQETQYF. The CDR3 DNA sequence: TGTGCCAGCAGGAGGACTAGCGGTCAAGAGACCCAGTACTTC.

This clonotype was found many times. This rearrangement joins TRBV29-1 to TRBJ2-5; D may be TRBD1 (6 bases). Germline V gene sequence: CDR1 SQVTM, CDR2 ANQGSEA. V lost 6 bases and J lost 5, with 22 bases in between. The CDR3 spans 15 residues. CDR3 nucleotide sequence: TGCAGCGTCGAGAGGAAGAATGCTAGGGGGGAGACCCAGTACTTC. Translated: CSVERKNARGETQYF.

The chain recombines TRBV6-1 with TRBJ2-7; D is possibly TRBD1 (10 bases). CDR3 length: 15 residues. V shed 7 bases and J shed 4 bases, with 20 bases lying between them. CDR1 and CDR2 (germline): MNHNS, SASEGT. CDR3 sequence (DNA): TGTGCCAGCACGCGGGGGGGACAGGGGCAATACGAGCAGTACTTC. This codes for CASTRGGQGQYEQYF.

This clonotype appeared once. The V call is TRBV9, the J call TRBJ1-5; 7 bases agree with TRBD1. J lost 7 bases, V lost 3 bases, and 7 bases had no gene match. CDR1 and CDR2 from the germline V gene are SGDLS and YYNGEE. The length of the CDR3 is 14 residues. CDR3 bases: TGTGCCAGCAGCGCAACCACAGGGGAACAGCCCCAGCATTTT. Translating gives CASSATTGEQPQHF.